The clone carrying this TCR beta chain appeared many times. The germline CDR1 and CDR2 sequences are DFQATT and SNEGSKA (reference sequence). Trimming pared 2 bases from V and 1 base from J, leaving 2 bases between. The CDR3 extends over 11 amino acids. In TCRdb, the RT-PCR reads were re-called with MiXCR into one record per CDR3 protein. This table has roughly 940,000 distinct CDR3 sequences, around 17% appearing once. This sample was taken from a study of patients and donors after allogeneic stem cell transplantation. Sequencing input: blood, either unsorted or a sorted T cell fraction (not recorded which). The chain joins TRBV20-1 to TRBJ2-5, with no clear D. The TCR originated in a human donor who was either an allogeneic HSCT recipient or a stem cell or donor lymphocyte infusion donor (not recorded which). It is not recorded whose cells these are; they may come from a transplant donor. This chain's CDR3 is CSARSQETQYF. CDR3 sequence (DNA): TGCAGTGCTAGATCCCAAGAGACCCAGTACTTC.